This entry lists 25 T cell receptor beta chains sequenced from one sample in a study of Tregs in tolerant kidney transplant recipients. This table comes from immunoSEQ multiplex PCR, and its TCRdb copy is limited to in-frame clones, with some not included. This sample carries about 83,000 clones, about 98% of them seen once, and the ten largest clones take roughly 0.59%. Specimen: CD4+ T cells from blood, collected before the transplant. These receptors originate from a human donor who received a combined kidney and bone marrow transplant.

V gene TRBV18 combines with J gene TRBJ1-3; D is perhaps TRBD1 (5 bases). Germline CDR1 KGHSH, CDR2 LQKENI. The CDR3 runs to 15 residues. Trimming cost V 4 bases and J 1 base, with 11 bases left between them. The CDR3 nucleotides read TGTGCCAGCTCACAGGGGTCCCAATCTGGAAACACCATATATTTT. Translating gives CASSQGSQSGNTIYF.

The rearrangement joins TRBV7-3 to TRBJ2-5, with D possibly matching TRBD2 (5 bases). CDR1 is SGHTA, CDR2 FQGTGA, per germline. There are 14 residues in the CDR3. V lost 5 bases to trimming and J lost 4 bases, with 14 bases between them. The CDR3 coding sequence is TGTGCCAGCAGCCGGGGTGGGCGCGCAGAGACCCAGTACTTC. Translated: CASSRGGRAETQYF.

The rearrangement joins TRBV7-9 to TRBJ2-5; D might be TRBD1 (5 bases). The CDR3 covers 14 residues. In germline, CDR1 is SEHNR, CDR2 FQNEAQ (reference sequence). The V end was cut by 2 bases, the J end by 3 bases, with 10 bases between. The CDR3 sequence is CASSLSWGEETQYF. The CDR3 DNA is TGTGCCAGCAGCTTATCTTGGGGCGAAGAGACCCAGTACTTC. The full variable domain, with the rest looked up from reference TRBV7-9 and TRBJ2-5, is DTGVSQNPRHKITKRGQNVTFRCDPISEHNRLYWYRQTLGQGPEFLTYFQNEAQLEKSRLLSDRFSAERPKGSFSTLEIQRTEQGDSAMYLCASSLSWGEETQYFGPGTRLLVL.

The count of this clone is one. Here the CDR3 reads CASSPARGLVTGELFF. CDR3 nucleotide sequence: TGTGCCAGCAGCCCAGCGAGGGGGCTCGTCACCGGGGAGCTGTTTTTT. The rearrangement uses TRBV5-4 and TRBJ2-2; 7 bases align to TRBD1. The CDR3 totals 16 residues. Germline V gene data show CDR1 as SGHNT and CDR2 as YYREEE (reference sequence). Trimming cost V 4 bases and J 4 bases; bases outside gene matches: 10. Using reference TRBV5-4 and TRBJ2-2 for the parts outside the CDR3, the full variable domain is ETGVTQSPTHLIKTRGQQVTLRCSSQSGHNTVSWYQQALGQGPQFIFQYYREEENGRGNFPPRFSGLQFPNYSSELNVNALELDDSALYLCASSPARGLVTGELFFGEGSRLTVL.

The CDR3 DNA sequence: TGTGCCAGCAGCTTGATTGATAGCGTAACCTACGAGCAGTACTTC. Translated, it gives CASSLIDSVTYEQYF. The chain links TRBV27 to TRBJ2-7; D may be TRBD2 (5 bases). The CDR3 spans 15 residues. Germline values: CDR1 MNHEY, CDR2 SMNVEV (reference sequence). V was clipped by 6 bases and J by 2 bases, with 17 bases between them.

The chain joins TRBV6-6 to TRBJ2-1; 10 nucleotides line up with TRBD2. This CDR3 is built from 15 residues. V lost 2 bases, J lost 6 bases, and 4 bases stayed unmatched. Looked up from germline, CDR1 is MNHNY and CDR2 is SVGAGI (reference sequence). In nucleotides, the CDR3 is TGTGCCAGCAGTTACCAGACTAGCGGGTTCAATGAGCAGTTCTTC. Translating gives CASSYQTSGFNEQFF.

The chain uses TRBV4-2 and TRBJ2-7; 7 positions agree with TRBD2. The CDR3 has 15 residues. Trimming at V came to 0 bases and at J to 3 bases, leaving 5 bases not matched to a gene. CDR1 is LGHNA, CDR2 YNFKEQ, per germline. Written as DNA, the CDR3 is TGTGCCAGCAGCCAAGATGGGGGGGTCAACTACGAGCAGTACTTC. Residues: CASSQDGGVNYEQYF.

V is TRBV7-6 and J is TRBJ2-7, with D perhaps TRBD2 (6 bases). The CDR3 runs 14 residues. Germline CDR1 SGHVS, CDR2 FNYEAQ. The V end lost 0 bases, the J end lost 2 bases, and 8 bases lay between the germline ends. As DNA, the CDR3 is TGTGCCAGCAGCTTAGCGGAGGGTCCCTACGAGCAGTACTTC. Its translation is CASSLAEGPYEQYF.

CDR3 in amino acids: CASSWGDPRVDIQYF. The CDR3 nucleotides read TGCGCCAGCAGCTGGGGGGACCCCCGAGTAGACATTCAGTACTTC. The V and J genes are TRBV5-1 and TRBJ2-4; possible D gene TRBD2, 6 bases. The V gene lost 3 bases and the J gene lost 8 bases, with 18 bases spanning the gap. The germline V gene encodes CDR1 SGHRS and CDR2 YFSETQ. The length of the CDR3 is 15 residues.

V and J are TRBV5-6 and TRBJ2-7; 11 bases line up with TRBD1. The trim removed 6 bases at V and 5 bases at J, leaving 7 bases unmatched. Germline CDR1 reads SGHDT; CDR2 reads YYEEEE. The CDR3 length is 14 residues. CDR3 sequence reads: CASTYGTGGHEQYF. CDR3 nucleotides: TGTGCCAGCACCTACGGGACAGGGGGGCACGAGCAGTACTTC.

The V and J genes are TRBV5-1 and TRBJ1-1; D not certain. The CDR3 length is 14 residues. Germline CDR1 and CDR2: SGHRS and YFSETQ. Trimming stripped 0 bases from V and 0 bases from J, with 6 bases between. The CDR3 DNA is TGCGCCAGCAGCTTGGGTCAGATGAACACTGAAGCTTTCTTT. This translates into CASSLGQMNTEAFF.

The rearrangement joins TRBV6-1 to TRBJ1-3; 10 bases line up with TRBD1. The CDR3 sequence is 15 residues long. The V segment lost 5 bases and the J segment 2 bases; nucleotides outside the gene matches: 3. Germline V gene sequence: CDR1 MNHNS, CDR2 SASEGT. The CDR3 DNA reads as TGTGCCAGCAGTAGGGACAGGGGAGCTGGAAACACCATATATTTT. Translation gives CASSRDRGAGNTIYF.

Concerning this clone: A read error may produce the germline difference seen at one junction end. The rearrangement links TRBV28 to TRBJ2-7, with TRBD1 as a possible D gene (5 bases). The CDR3 length is 13 residues. CDR1 and CDR2 from the germline V gene are MDHEN and SYDVKM. CDR3 sequence: CASSFSGHYGQYF. The CDR3 DNA follows: TGTGCCAGCAGTTTCTCTGGACACTACGGGCAGTACTTC.

J is TRBJ1-4 and V is TRBV19, with D uncertain. V lost 3 bases, J lost 0 bases, and 5 bases lay in between. The CDR3 has 14 residues. Germline V gene lookup returns CDR1 LNHDA and CDR2 SQIVND (reference sequence). CDR3 sequence (DNA): TGTGCCAGTAGTATCACGGCAACTAATGAAAAACTGTTTTTT. It codes for CASSITATNEKLFF.

This sequence joins TRBV18 and TRBJ2-7; 12 bases map to TRBD2. The V gene end was trimmed by 3 bases and the J gene end by 6 bases; junction bases not matched to a gene: 6. CDR1 is KGHSH, CDR2 LQKENI, per germline. This CDR3 is 15 amino acids long. CDR3 in amino acids: CASSPPTSGSREQYF. The CDR3 nucleotides read TGTGCCAGCTCACCCCCGACTAGCGGGAGCCGCGAGCAGTACTTC. The full variable domain, completed using reference TRBV18 and TRBJ2-7, is NAGVMQNPRHLVRRRGQEARLRCSPMKGHSHVYWYRQLPEEGLKFMVYLQKENIIDESGMPKERFSAEFPKEGPSILRIQQVVRGDSAAYFCASSPPTSGSREQYFGPGTRLTVT.

The genes are TRBV30 and TRBJ2-4; TRBD2 might be the D (5 bases). V was clipped by 3 bases and J by 1 base, with 13 bases between them. CDR1 is GTSNPN and CDR2 is SVGIG in the germline V gene (reference sequence). The CDR3 has 15 amino acids. The CDR3 reads CAWSRDPGAKNIQYF. The CDR3 nucleotides are TGTGCCTGGAGCCGGGATCCCGGGGCCAAAAACATTCAGTACTTC.

This clone was found a few times. V gene TRBV2 combines with J gene TRBJ2-1, with 10 bases aligning to TRBD2. Germline-derived CDR1 and CDR2 are SNHLY and FYNNEI. The length of the CDR3 is 15 residues. The V and J ends lost 6 bases and 3 bases, in that order; junction bases with no gene match: 5. The CDR3, as DNA: TGTGCCAGCAGGATGACTAGCGGGTTCTACAATGAGCAGTTCTTC. This gives the protein CASRMTSGFYNEQFF.

This clone appeared a single time. The chain carries TRBV7-9 and TRBJ1-1, with TRBD1 identical over 9 bases. Germline V lookup: CDR1 SEHNR, CDR2 FQNEAQ (reference sequence). V trimming: 5 bases; J trimming: 7 bases; junction bases outside the gene matches: 8. The CDR3 loop spans 14 amino acids. The CDR3 DNA reads TGTGCCAGCAGCGACCGGACAGGGGTCGATGAAGCTTTCTTT. Protein: CASSDRTGVDEAFF.

The CDR3 here is CASRAGTGFPYEQYF. The CDR3 DNA reads as TGTGCCAGCAGAGCCGGGACAGGGTTCCCCTACGAGCAGTACTTC. This chain links TRBV6-4 with TRBJ2-7; 9 bases map to TRBD1. With V trimmed by 6 bases and J by 2 bases, 8 bases remained unmatched. Looked up from germline, CDR1 is MRHNA and CDR2 is SNTAGT. CDR3 size: 15 residues.

The J gene is TRBJ2-7, the V gene TRBV7-2, with 8 bases lining up with TRBD2. V shed 0 bases, J shed 5 bases, and the junction held 6 bases outside the gene matches. The CDR3 contains 15 residues. Per germline, CDR1 SGHTA and CDR2 FQGNSA. CDR3 amino acids: CASSLASGMSNEQYF. DNA of the CDR3: TGTGCCAGCAGCTTAGCTAGCGGGATGTCCAACGAGCAGTACTTC.

The chain uses TRBV5-6 and TRBJ2-7; tentative D call: TRBD2 (6 bases). V was clipped by 5 bases and J by 5 bases, with 17 bases between them. CDR1 SGHDT and CDR2 YYEEEE come from the germline V gene. This CDR3 has 14 residues. The CDR3 DNA reads as TGTGCCAGCAGTGATAGCGGTGGGTCCAACGAGCAGTACTTC. This codes for CASSDSGGSNEQYF. Combining the CDR3 with reference TRBV5-6 and TRBJ2-7 gives the whole variable domain DAGVTQSPTHLIKTRGQQVTLRCSPKSGHDTVSWYQQALGQGPQFIFQYYEEEERQRGNFPDRFSGHQFPNYSSELNVNALLLGDSALYLCASSDSGGSNEQYFGPGTRLTVT.

The chain has TRBV5-1 and TRBJ1-2; D is possibly TRBD1 (6 bases). Germline-derived CDR1 and CDR2 are SGHRS and YFSETQ. Between the trimmed V and J ends, which lost 0 bases and 5 bases, there was a span of 23 bases. The length of the CDR3 is 18 residues. The CDR3 region has the DNA TGCGCCAGCAGCTTGGCCATAAGCCCCTCAATGGGGGCTTATGGCTACACCTTC. Its translation: CASSLAISPSMGAYGYTF.

The chain combines TRBV9 with TRBJ1-2, with a weak D call TRBD1 (5 bases). The CDR3 spans 15 residues. V shed 4 bases and J shed 4 bases, with 17 bases lying between them. From germline, CDR1 is SGDLS and CDR2 YYNGEE. CDR3 amino acids: CASSISLGGIYGYTF. The CDR3, as DNA: TGTGCCAGCAGCATCTCGCTTGGGGGGATCTATGGCTACACCTTC.

The sample holds one count of this clone. The rearrangement uses TRBV27 and TRBJ2-3; 8 bases agree with TRBD2. Trimming at V came to 8 bases and at J to 7 bases, leaving 20 bases not matched to a gene. CDR3 length equals 17 residues. Germline V gene lookup returns CDR1 MNHEY and CDR2 SMNVEV (reference sequence). This chain's CDR3 is CASFQPGGVLTPNTQYF. CDR3 bases: TGTGCCAGCTTCCAGCCCGGGGGGGTCTTAACCCCGAATACGCAGTATTTT.

The genes are TRBV19 and TRBJ1-2; D gene uncertain. This CDR3 comprises 11 residues. Germline values: CDR1 LNHDA, CDR2 SQIVND (reference sequence). The V end lost 8 bases, the J end lost 5 bases, and 9 bases lay between the germline ends. CDR3 sequence (DNA): TGTGCCAGTGGTCAGAAATATGGCTACACCTTC. The encoded protein is CASGQKYGYTF. Looking up the rest from reference TRBV19 and TRBJ1-2 gives the full variable domain: DGGITQSPKYLFRKEGQNVTLSCEQNLNHDAMYWYRQDPGQGLRLIYYSQIVNDFQKGDIAEGYSVSREKKESFPLTVTSAQKNPTAFYLCASGQKYGYTFGSGTRLTVV.